The present T cell receptor beta chain was sequenced within a study of blood T cell repertoires in COVID-19. Turning to the study itself: Sites in the United States, Italy and Spain provided acute and convalescent COVID-19 samples. Sample material is recorded as cDNA or gDNA derived from T cells, B-cell-depleted T cells, or PBMCs.

Germline-derived CDR1 and CDR2 are MNHEY and SMNVEV (reference sequence). J gave up 4 bases and V 5 bases, and 4 bases lay outside the gene matches. The length of the CDR3 is 15 residues. Per the authors' pipeline: Estimation of nucleated cell counts was performed using reference gene primer amplification. Generated by immunoSEQ multiplex PCR, the TCRdb table keeps only in-frame clones and is missing some. D and trimming were read from the DNA, whereas the V and J calls and clone size are those reported in that table. The sample includes about 160,000 clones, about 80% seen only once; the top ten take 22%.

The rearrangement joins TRBV27 to TRBJ2-1; TRBD2 matches 11 bases. The clonotype comes from a woman of 80 years or more with acute or convalescent COVID-19. The sample taken for sequencing was peripheral blood. CDR3 sequence reads: CASSLAGGGYNEQFF. The DNA of the CDR3 is TGTGCCAGCAGTCTAGCGGGAGGTGGTTACAATGAGCAGTTCTTC.